This is a list of T cell receptor beta chains from one sample in a study of T cells in localized non-small cell lung cancer. The data were produced by immunoSEQ multiplex PCR, yet TCRdb's version contains in-frame clones alone and is incomplete. The table shows tens of thousands of clones, with 70% to 85% occurring only once. The sample in question was peripheral blood, obtained before any cancer treatment. The receptors come from a female donor older than 55 with stage I lung adenocarcinoma. Each CDR3 is given with its conserved first and last residue. The D gene is left open where the match is weak. Size tells how often a clone was seen (once, few, many) or the class of an expanded clone, and some rows leave it out.

d_gene: TRBD1
j_gene: TRBJ1-6
v_gene: TRBV27
abundance: .
CDR3aa: CASSSGPGQQNSPLHF
CDR3nt: TGTGCCAGCAGTTCCGGACCGGGACAGCAAAATTCACCCCTCCACTTT

d_gene: .
j_gene: TRBJ2-1
v_gene: TRBV29-1
abundance: once
CDR3aa: CSVEWALAPDNEQFF
CDR3nt: TGCAGCGTTGAATGGGCGCTAGCGCCAGACAATGAGCAGTTCTTC

d_gene: TRBD2
j_gene: TRBJ2-7
v_gene: TRBV27
abundance: .
CDR3aa: CASSLRYSGRVEQYF
CDR3nt: TGTGCCAGCAGTTTACGGTACAGCGGGAGAGTCGAGCAGTACTTC

d_gene: TRBD1
j_gene: TRBJ2-5
v_gene: TRBV4-1
abundance: .
CDR3aa: CASSRGTGVLETQYF
CDR3nt: TGCGCCAGCAGCCGCGGGACAGGGGTTTTAGAGACCCAGTACTTC

d_gene: .
j_gene: TRBJ2-3
v_gene: TRBV5-1
abundance: .
CDR3aa: CASSLTRDTQYF
CDR3nt: TGCGCCAGCAGCTTAACAAGAGATACGCAGTATTTT

d_gene: TRBD2
j_gene: TRBJ2-1
v_gene: TRBV7-8
abundance: .
CDR3aa: CASSPIPGLSNNEQFF
CDR3nt: TGTGCCAGCAGCCCTATCCCGGGACTATCTAACAATGAGCAGTTCTTC

d_gene: .
j_gene: TRBJ1-1
v_gene: TRBV7-6
abundance: .
CDR3aa: CASSLAPGLMNTEAFF
CDR3nt: TGTGCCAGCAGCTTAGCTCCAGGCCTCATGAACACTGAAGCTTTCTTT

d_gene: .
j_gene: TRBJ1-1
v_gene: TRBV28
abundance: .
CDR3aa: CASSFQGWTEAFF
CDR3nt: TGTGCCAGCAGTTTTCAGGGTTGGACTGAAGCTTTCTTT

d_gene: .
j_gene: TRBJ1-2
v_gene: TRBV6-1
abundance: .
CDR3aa: CASSVGGINYGYTF
CDR3nt: TGTGCCAGCAGTGTTGGCGGGATTAACTATGGCTACACCTTC

d_gene: .
j_gene: TRBJ1-2
v_gene: TRBV6-5
abundance: .
CDR3aa: CASSSQGSIGGYTF
CDR3nt: TGTGCCAGCAGTTCACAGGGCTCAATAGGTGGCTACACCTTC

d_gene: .
j_gene: TRBJ2-7
v_gene: TRBV5-6
abundance: once
CDR3aa: CASSRGGLEQYF
CDR3nt: TGTGCCAGCAGCAGAGGTGGACTCGAGCAGTACTTC

d_gene: .
j_gene: TRBJ1-5
v_gene: TRBV7-2
abundance: .
CDR3aa: CASSPPGSRNQPQHF
CDR3nt: TGTGCCAGCAGCCCACCTGGCAGCCGCAATCAGCCCCAGCATTTT

d_gene: .
j_gene: TRBJ1-2
v_gene: TRBV4-3
abundance: .
CDR3aa: CASSQVRGPYGYTF
CDR3nt: TGCGCCAGCAGCCAAGTGCGGGGGCCCTATGGCTACACCTTC

d_gene: .
j_gene: TRBJ1-1
v_gene: TRBV11-2
abundance: once
CDR3aa: CASSLVTVRTEAFF
CDR3nt: TGTGCCAGCAGCTTAGTGACGGTACGCACTGAAGCTTTCTTT

d_gene: TRBD2
j_gene: TRBJ2-2
v_gene: TRBV7-3
abundance: .
CDR3aa: CASSGGLAGANTGELFF
CDR3nt: TGTGCCAGCAGCGGGGGACTAGCGGGAGCGAACACCGGGGAGCTGTTTTTT

d_gene: .
j_gene: TRBJ1-2
v_gene: TRBV21-1
abundance: few
CDR3aa: CARPTLGGYTF
CDR3nt: TGTGCCAGGCCAACCTTGGGTGGCTACACCTTC

d_gene: TRBD2
j_gene: TRBJ2-3
v_gene: TRBV5-4
abundance: .
CDR3aa: CASSYPTPRLAGLYTQYF
CDR3nt: TGTGCCAGCAGCTATCCAACCCCGAGACTAGCGGGGTTGTATACGCAGTATTTT